These 26 T cell receptor beta chains share one sample of origin, sequenced in a study of T-cell memory formation after mild COVID-19. TCRdb independently ran MiXCR on the 5' RACE reads; one entry per CDR3 protein. This sample has some 57,000 distinct CDR3 sequences, with roughly an eighth found just once. Source material: PBMCs or a T cell subset sorted from them (not recorded which). All receptors derive from a man between 18 and 35 years old who had mild COVID-19 (a few samples of this study predate the infection). Cell type and time point are not known.

There are a few counts of this clonotype. This chain uses TRBV6-5 with TRBJ2-3; the D gene is possibly TRBD2 (6 bases). CDR1 is MNHEY, CDR2 SVGAGI, per germline. This CDR3 spans 15 amino acids. V was pared by 4 bases and J by 6 bases, with 17 bases between. For the CDR3, the DNA is TGTGCCAGCAGTTTTAGCGGCTTAAAGGCTGATACGCAGTATTTT. Protein: CASSFSGLKADTQYF.

The sample holds a few counts of this clonotype. The chain is built from TRBV20-1 and TRBJ2-3; D is tentatively TRBD1 or TRBD2 (6 bases each). The V and J ends lost 0 bases and 3 bases respectively, with 13 bases between them. Germline CDR1 is DFQATT and CDR2 is SNEGSKA (reference sequence). The length of the CDR3 is 15 residues. The CDR3 nucleotides read TGCAGTGCTAGAGATGAGGGGGGAGCTACAGATACGCAGTATTTT. Translation gives CSARDEGGATDTQYF.

This clonotype has only a few counts. The V call is TRBV9, the J call TRBJ2-2; 7 positions match TRBD1. Trimming took 6 bases from V and 0 from J; bases not matched to a gene: 8. Germline V gene sequence: CDR1 SGDLS, CDR2 YYNGEE. This CDR3 has 16 residues. CDR3 sequence: CASTVQGVPNTGELFF. As DNA, the CDR3 is TGTGCCAGCACCGTTCAGGGGGTCCCGAACACCGGGGAGCTGTTTTTT.

This clonotype was counted a few times. The genes are TRBV6-5 and TRBJ1-1, with D unclear. This CDR3 has 13 amino acids. Trimming pared 4 bases from V and 0 bases from J, leaving 6 bases between. The germline V gene has CDR1 MNHEY and CDR2 SVGAGI. The CDR3 loop reads CASSWRVNTEAFF. DNA for the CDR3: TGTGCCAGCAGTTGGAGAGTGAACACTGAAGCTTTCTTT.

This clonotype was picked up a small number of times. DNA of the CDR3: TGCAGCGTCGTCTCTGGAAACACCATATATTTT. This sequence encodes CSVVSGNTIYF. This chain links TRBV29-1 with TRBJ1-3, with D hard to call. Germline V gene sequence: CDR1 SQVTM, CDR2 ANQGSEA. This CDR3 has 11 amino acids. V gave up 6 bases and J gave up 0 bases, with 3 bases separating them.

This chain uses TRBV7-3 with TRBJ2-5, with a weak D call TRBD2 (6 bases). V was pared by 2 bases and J by 2 bases, with 9 bases between. The CDR3 totals 14 residues. Per the germline V gene, CDR1 is SGHTA and CDR2 is FQGTGA. CDR3 sequence (DNA): TGTGCCAGCAGCTTAGGGGGGAATCAAGAGACCCAGTACTTC. Its protein is CASSLGGNQETQYF. Full variable domain (rest looked up from reference TRBV7-3 and TRBJ2-5): GAGVSQTPSNKVTEKGKYVELRCDPISGHTALYWYRQSLGQGPEFLIYFQGTGAADDSGLPNDRFFAVRPEGSVSTLKIQRTERGDSAVYLCASSLGGNQETQYFGPGTRLLVL.

In this sample, this clonotype turned up many times. The chain recombines TRBV4-2 with TRBJ1-2; possibly TRBD1 for D (5 bases). Trimming pared 1 base from V and 8 bases from J, leaving 14 bases between. This CDR3 contains 14 residues. CDR1 and CDR2 from the germline V gene are LGHNA and YNFKEQ. This chain's CDR3 is CASSQVGTDGGYTF. CDR3 DNA: TGTGCCAGCAGCCAAGTCGGGACGGATGGCGGCTACACCTTC.

The rearrangement joins TRBV7-3 to TRBJ1-1; D is perhaps TRBD1 (6 bases). V was shortened by 5 bases and J by 5 bases, with 15 bases between the two germline ends. CDR3 length: 14 amino acids. Germline V CDR1 and CDR2: SGHTA, FQGTGA. The CDR3 is CASSPSGVGTEAFF. In DNA, the CDR3 is TGTGCCAGCAGCCCCTCAGGGGTAGGGACTGAAGCTTTCTTT.

This clonotype was recorded many times. The genes are TRBV27 and TRBJ2-7; a possible D gene is TRBD1 (6 bases). V was cut by 4 bases and J by 7 bases, with 14 bases left in between. The germline V gene has CDR1 MNHEY and CDR2 SMNVEV (reference sequence). The CDR3 is 13 residues long. The CDR3 coding sequence is TGTGCCAGCAGTTATGTGAAGGGACAAGAGCAGTACGTC. This translates into CASSYVKGQEQYV.

The V and J genes are TRBV7-6 and TRBJ2-3; possible D gene TRBD2, 7 bases. The length of the CDR3 is 16 residues. V gave up 5 bases and J gave up 3 bases, with 18 bases separating them. Germline CDR1 reads SGHVS; CDR2 reads FNYEAQ. The CDR3 sequence is CASSPRGRGSTDTQYF. CDR3 bases: TGTGCCAGCAGCCCCCGGGGGCGGGGGAGTACAGATACGCAGTATTTT.

This clonotype appeared many times. CDR3 in amino acids: CASSFTSGGTDTQYF. Written as DNA, the CDR3 is TGCGCCAGCAGCTTTACTAGCGGGGGCACAGATACGCAGTATTTT. The V gene is TRBV5-1, the J gene TRBJ2-3, with 10 positions matching TRBD2. The germline V gene encodes CDR1 SGHRS and CDR2 YFSETQ. The CDR3 sequence is 15 residues long. Unmatched junction bases numbered 1, after V lost 2 bases and J lost 1 base.

This clonotype has more than one count but fewer than ten. The chain couples TRBV2 to TRBJ2-7, with a weak D call TRBD1 (6 bases). Germline V lookup: CDR1 SNHLY, CDR2 FYNNEI. The V end lost 6 bases, the J end lost 4 bases, and 10 bases lay between the germline ends. CDR3 length equals 12 residues. CDR3: CASSPDRYEQYV. DNA of the CDR3: TGTGCCAGCAGCCCCGACAGGTACGAGCAGTACGTC.

This sequence joins TRBV5-1 and TRBJ2-7; 9 nucleotides line up with TRBD1. The trim removed 1 base at V and 7 bases at J, leaving 15 bases unmatched. Per the germline V gene, CDR1 is SGHRS and CDR2 is YFSETQ. This CDR3 region has 17 residues. This CDR3 is CASSLSMEQGALGEQYF. The CDR3 DNA sequence: TGCGCCAGCAGCTTGTCGATGGAACAGGGGGCGCTAGGGGAGCAGTACTTC. The variable domain in full, with the rest retrieved from reference TRBV5-1 and TRBJ2-7, is KAGVTQTPRYLIKTRGQQVTLSCSPISGHRSVSWYQQTPGQGLQFLFEYFSETQRNKGNFPGRFSGRQFSNSRSEMNVSTLELGDSALYLCASSLSMEQGALGEQYFGPGTRLTVT.

This clonotype appeared many times. The genes are TRBV6-5 and TRBJ2-1; 9 bases fit TRBD2. The CDR3 sequence is 16 residues long. Germline V gives CDR1 MNHEY, CDR2 SVGAGI. Trimming cost V 5 bases and J 8 bases; bases outside gene matches: 13. The DNA of the CDR3 is TGTGCCAGCAGTATTAGCGGGGGCAGTGGTTCGGATGAGCAGTTCTTC. It codes for CASSISGGSGSDEQFF.

The CDR3 nucleotides are TGTGCCAGCAGCCCAGGGTGGGGGGGTACTGAAGCTTTCTTT. The encoded protein is CASSPGWGGTEAFF. J is TRBJ1-1 and V is TRBV7-9, with a weak D call TRBD1 (5 bases). The CDR3 is 14 amino acids. In germline, CDR1 is SEHNR, CDR2 FQNEAQ (reference sequence). V was clipped by 5 bases and J by 5 bases, with 15 bases between them.

This clonotype was observed a handful of times. The chain combines TRBV6-1 with TRBJ2-4; D is uncertain. The CDR3 extends over 13 amino acids. Per the germline V gene, CDR1 is MNHNS and CDR2 is SASEGT. Trimming took 2 bases from V and 9 from J, leaving 11 bases between them. CDR3 sequence reads: CASSESGMGIQYF. The CDR3, as DNA: TGTGCCAGCAGTGAATCTGGGATGGGCATTCAGTACTTC.

The CDR3 sequence is CASSEDSYYGYTF. The CDR3 DNA sequence: TGTGCCAGCAGTGAAGATAGCTACTATGGCTACACCTTC. The V gene is TRBV2, the J gene TRBJ1-2; D remains unclear. Between the trimmed V and J ends, which lost 1 base and 3 bases, there was a span of 6 bases. This CDR3 is built from 13 residues. The germline CDR1 and CDR2 sequences are SNHLY and FYNNEI.

The CDR3 DNA sequence: TGTGCCAGCAGTGAACAGGATGGCTACACCTTC. As protein: CASSEQDGYTF. The chain couples TRBV25-1 to TRBJ1-2, with D unclear. The V gene lost 2 bases and the J gene lost 6 bases, with 4 bases spanning the gap. The CDR3 length is 11 residues. Germline V lookup: CDR1 MGHDK, CDR2 SYGVNS.

The CDR3 spells CASSPDLWVTGNTIYF. CDR3 nucleotide sequence: TGTGCCAGCAGCCCCGACTTATGGGTTACTGGAAACACCATATATTTT. The chain couples TRBV7-2 to TRBJ1-3; no definite D call. The V and J ends lost 5 bases and 2 bases respectively, with 16 bases between them. The CDR3 totals 16 residues. In germline, CDR1 is SGHTA, CDR2 FQGNSA.

This clonotype came up a few times. The chain employs TRBV5-1 and TRBJ2-2; TRBD2 is a possible D gene (6 bases). The V and J ends lost 3 bases and 0 bases respectively, with 6 bases between them. CDR3 length: 14 residues. Germline CDR1 reads SGHRS; CDR2 reads YFSETQ. CDR3 in amino acids: CASSWEANTGELFF. CDR3 bases: TGCGCCAGCAGCTGGGAGGCGAACACCGGGGAGCTGTTTTTT.

This sequence joins TRBV7-2 and TRBJ1-2; 10 bases match TRBD1. Germline V CDR1 and CDR2: SGHTA, FQGNSA. This CDR3 contains 14 residues. The junction had 4 bases not matched to a gene; V was cut back by 5 bases and J by 4 bases. In nucleotides, the CDR3 is TGTGCCAGCAGCCCGGGACAGGGGACCTATGGCTACACCTTC. It yields the protein CASSPGQGTYGYTF.

This clonotype was observed many times. The rearrangement uses TRBV7-2 and TRBJ2-5; D is uncertain. Trimming cost V 5 bases and J 1 base, with 8 bases left between them. Germline V gene data show CDR1 as SGHTA and CDR2 as FQGNSA. The CDR3 has 13 residues. The CDR3 loop is CASSIWAQETQYF. In DNA, the CDR3 is TGTGCCAGCAGCATCTGGGCCCAAGAGACCCAGTACTTC.

This clonotype was observed many times. This chain connects TRBV18 to TRBJ1-1; a possible D gene is TRBD1 (6 bases). CDR3 length: 14 amino acids. Trimming took 3 bases from V and 5 from J, leaving 13 bases between them. Germline-derived CDR1 and CDR2 are KGHSH and LQKENI. The CDR3 DNA sequence: TGTGCCAGCTCACCGCCGGGGGCAAAAACTGAAGCTTTCTTT. This codes for CASSPPGAKTEAFF.

This sequence joins TRBV10-3 and TRBJ2-5; D gene uncertain. Looked up from germline, CDR1 is ENHRY and CDR2 is SYGVKD. The length of the CDR3 is 13 residues. V was clipped by 2 bases and J by 4 bases, with 8 bases between them. The CDR3 region has the DNA TGTGCCATCAGTGAGGCCGCTCCAGAGACCCAGTACTTC. Amino acid sequence: CAISEAAPETQYF.

The chain is built from TRBV13 and TRBJ2-2, with D hard to call. V gave up 5 bases and J gave up 7 bases, with 14 bases separating them. The germline V gene encodes CDR1 PRHDT and CDR2 FYEKMQ (reference sequence). This CDR3 is built from 14 residues. The CDR3 region has the DNA TGTGCCAGCAGCAAAATAGCTCCCCGCGGGGAGCTGTTTTTT. This encodes CASSKIAPRGELFF.

This clonotype was observed many times. The rearrangement joins TRBV9 to TRBJ2-3; a possible D gene is TRBD2 (5 bases). The CDR3 totals 13 residues. Trimming shortened V by 5 bases and J by 5 bases, and 12 bases separated the two germline ends. Germline assignment: CDR1 SGDLS and CDR2 YYNGEE. In DNA form, the CDR3 reads TGTGCCAGCAGTGGAGGCGGCCGAGATACGCAGTATTTT. Translating gives CASSGGGRDTQYF.